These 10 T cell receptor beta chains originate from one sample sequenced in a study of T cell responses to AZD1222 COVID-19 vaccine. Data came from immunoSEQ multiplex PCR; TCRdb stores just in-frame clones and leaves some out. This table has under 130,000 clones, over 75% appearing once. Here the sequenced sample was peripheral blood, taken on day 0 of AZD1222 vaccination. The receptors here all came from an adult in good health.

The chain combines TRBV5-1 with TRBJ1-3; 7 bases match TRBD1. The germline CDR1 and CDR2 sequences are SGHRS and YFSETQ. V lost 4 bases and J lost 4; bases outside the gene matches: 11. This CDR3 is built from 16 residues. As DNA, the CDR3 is TGCGCCAGCAGCCCTGAACAGGGGATGTCAGGAAACACCATATATTTT. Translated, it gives CASSPEQGMSGNTIYF.

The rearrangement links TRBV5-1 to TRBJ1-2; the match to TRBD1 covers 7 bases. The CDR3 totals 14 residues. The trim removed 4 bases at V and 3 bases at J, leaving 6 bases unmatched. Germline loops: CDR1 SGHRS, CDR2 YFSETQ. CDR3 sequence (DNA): TGCGCCAGCAGCACCGGACAGGAACACTATGGCTACACCTTC. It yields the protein CASSTGQEHYGYTF.

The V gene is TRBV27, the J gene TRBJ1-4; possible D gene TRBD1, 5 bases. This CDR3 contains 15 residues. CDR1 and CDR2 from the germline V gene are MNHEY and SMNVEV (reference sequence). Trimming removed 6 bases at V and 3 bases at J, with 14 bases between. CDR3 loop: CASRPRGTANEKLFF. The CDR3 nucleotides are TGTGCCAGCAGACCAAGGGGAACCGCTAATGAAAAACTGTTTTTT.

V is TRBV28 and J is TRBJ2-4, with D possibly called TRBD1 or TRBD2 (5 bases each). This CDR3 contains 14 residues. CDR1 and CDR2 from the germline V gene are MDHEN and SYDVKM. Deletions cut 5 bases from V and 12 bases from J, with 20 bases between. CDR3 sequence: CASSEGPAKVNQYF. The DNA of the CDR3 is TGTGCCAGCAGTGAGGGACCCGCCAAGGTTAATCAGTACTTC.

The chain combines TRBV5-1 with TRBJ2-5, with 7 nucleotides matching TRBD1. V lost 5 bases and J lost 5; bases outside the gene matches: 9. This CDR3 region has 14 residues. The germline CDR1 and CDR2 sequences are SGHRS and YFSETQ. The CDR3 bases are TGCGCCAGCAGTAAGGGGGCAGAGGGCGAGACCCAGTACTTC. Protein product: CASSKGAEGETQYF.

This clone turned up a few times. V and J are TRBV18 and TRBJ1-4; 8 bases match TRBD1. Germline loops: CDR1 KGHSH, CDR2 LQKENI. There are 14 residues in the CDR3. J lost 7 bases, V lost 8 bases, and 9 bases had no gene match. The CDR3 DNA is TGTGCCAGCACCCGACAGGGGACGAGTGAAAAACTGTTTTTT. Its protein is CASTRQGTSEKLFF.

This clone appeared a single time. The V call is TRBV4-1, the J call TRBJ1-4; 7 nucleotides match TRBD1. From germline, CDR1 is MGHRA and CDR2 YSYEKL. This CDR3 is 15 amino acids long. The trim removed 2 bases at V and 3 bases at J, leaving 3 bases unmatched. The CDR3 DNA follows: TGCGCCAGCAGCCAAAACAGGGGACCTAATGAAAAACTGTTTTTT. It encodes CASSQNRGPNEKLFF.

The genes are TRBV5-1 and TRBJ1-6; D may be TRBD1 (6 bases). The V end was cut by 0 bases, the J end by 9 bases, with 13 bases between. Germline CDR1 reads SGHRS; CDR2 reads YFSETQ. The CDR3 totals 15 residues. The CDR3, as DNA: TGCGCCAGCAGCTTGGGCGGGGGCTTCGTTTCACCCCTCCACTTT. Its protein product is CASSLGGGFVSPLHF.

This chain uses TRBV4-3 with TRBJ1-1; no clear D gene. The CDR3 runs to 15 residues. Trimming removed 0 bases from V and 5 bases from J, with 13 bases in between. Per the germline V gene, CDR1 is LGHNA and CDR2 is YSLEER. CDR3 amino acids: CASSQDVLLGTEAFF. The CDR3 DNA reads TGCGCCAGCAGCCAAGATGTCCTCCTAGGGACTGAAGCTTTCTTT.

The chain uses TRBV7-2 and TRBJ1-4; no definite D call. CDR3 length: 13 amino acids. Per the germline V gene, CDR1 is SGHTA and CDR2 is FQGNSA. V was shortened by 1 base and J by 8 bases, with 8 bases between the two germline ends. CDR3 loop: CASSLVSGEKLFF. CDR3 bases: TGTGCCAGCAGCTTAGTTTCAGGAGAAAAACTGTTTTTT.